This TCR beta chain was documented in a study of T cell responses to AZD1222 COVID-19 vaccine (dated by TCRdb to about 2021). With regard to the full study: A total of 230 to 250 trial participants underwent TCR sequencing, of whom 207 received two doses of AZD1222 and 26 received two doses of the MenACWY control vaccine. Trial participants were enrolled by age into 18-55, 56-69 and 70-plus year subgroups, with around 140, 26 and 57 TCR-sequenced participants respectively.

Turning to this clone: The antigen this receptor binds is unknown. Base-call qualities are not available, and no considerably larger clone is one nucleotide away.

On the study overall, not on this receptor specifically: The vaccine-associated CD4 TCRs covered the entire spike protein, and the dominant responses fell in regions 160-218 and 743-854. Conclusions about previously exposed vaccinees are limited, since just five to seven AZD1222 recipients were seropositive for SARS-CoV-2 at baseline. Because no samples from the day 14 peak response were available, repertoires could be characterized only after the peak T cell response. The 56-69-year group was small, and its depth increase did not reach significance, likely because of low power. Most participants were white British and females outnumbered males, and the authors suggested that clonal diversity may have been underestimated. After two AZD1222 doses, spike-specific TCR breadth and depth were significantly higher than at day 0 and than in MenACWY recipients. Epitopes outside the regions mutated in the B.1.351 and B.1.1.7 variants were reportedly recognized by nearly half of the unique spike-specific TCRs.

The CDR3 regions of human TCRbeta chains were subjected to immunosequencing. The paper's processing steps were these. TCRs in the repertoires were matched against a reference library of SARS-CoV-2-specific TCRs that had been generated with the MIRA antigen-specificity platform. Breadth was defined as the fraction of unique TCRs that were SARS-CoV-2-associated. Depth was defined as the fraction of total T cells that were SARS-CoV-2-associated. Using the MIRA data, every spike-specific TCR was mapped to the spike region that the TCR reacted to and assigned to either a CD4 or a CD8 class. Log10-transformed breadth and depth values were compared by one-way ANOVA with Sidak's multiple comparisons tests. As stored in TCRdb, this immuneACCESS dataset retains in-frame rearrangements with V and J assigned. A fraction of the clones does not appear; measured against another copy, unresolved V genes explain less than half of the discrepancy, and the remainder lacks a known reason. V, J and clone size derive from that table, while D and trimming were established from the DNA sequence. The sample yields some 120,000 clones; over 80% were counted once. More than 6% of the sample is held by the ten biggest clonotypes.

The CDR3 sequence holds 17 residues, the cysteine and phenylalanine included. The kept DNA is CDR3 alone, 51 bases in frame from the first base. The CDR1 and CDR2 encoded by the germline V gene (reference sequence) are LNHDA and SQIVND. Here V drops 1 base and J drops 9 bases, and the junction holds 10 bases not matched to any gene. In light of the paper, this sample's time point label describes: about 28 days (+/-7) after the second vaccine dose. Because spike-specific TCR depth and breadth did not differ between the two schedules, AZD1222 recipients who got a second dose at roughly 4 weeks were pooled with those who got a second dose at roughly 12 weeks. Vaccinee samples came from UK trials COV001 and COV002, including a single-blind randomized controlled phase 2/3 trial of AZD1222 (ChAdOx1 nCoV-19) in healthy adults. For TCRbeta chain sequencing, PBMC samples from trial participants were taken at day 0 and at day 28 after the second dose.

The receptor's source is an adult who received the AZD1222 COVID-19 vaccine. The chain uses TRBV19 and TRBJ2-2, and TRBD2 matches 11 of the central bases. The sample in question was peripheral blood, obtained 28 days after the second AZD1222 dose. DNA sequence: TGTGCCAGTAGTATAGGGGGCCGGACTAGCGGGCCCAGGGAGCTGTTTTTT. This sequence encodes CASSIGGRTSGPRELFF.